What follows are 18 T cell receptor beta chains derived from one specimen sequenced in a study of cytomegalovirus exposure and HLA in healthy donors. Primers for the PCR totalled 60 Vbeta and 13 Jbeta. Clones were read by immunoSEQ multiplex PCR, and TCRdb kept only the in-frame ones, dropping some. The sample lists 150,000 to 200,000 clones, approximately 75% occurring once. Sequencing used PBMCs. Every receptor here comes from a girl aged 10-17 years in good health and CMV-seronegative.

The chain recombines TRBV7-9 with TRBJ1-2, with TRBD1 as a possible D gene (6 bases). Deletions cut 1 base from V and 8 bases from J, with 23 bases between. CDR3 length: 17 amino acids. The V gene's germline CDR1 is SEHNR and CDR2 FQNEAQ (reference sequence). The CDR3 nucleotides are TGTGCCAGCAGCTTAGGCGGGTTAGGGATCCACAGGGACGGCTACACCTTC. Its protein product is CASSLGGLGIHRDGYTF.

The chain couples TRBV7-9 to TRBJ2-3; D may be TRBD1 (5 bases). The V gene's germline CDR1 is SEHNR and CDR2 FQNEAQ (reference sequence). Trimming shortened V by 5 bases and J by 2 bases, and 17 bases separated the two germline ends. The CDR3 contains 16 residues. The DNA of the CDR3 is TGTGCCAGCAGCCCTAGGGGCTCCTCGCCCACAGATACGCAGTATTTT. It encodes CASSPRGSSPTDTQYF.

The V call is TRBV13, the J call TRBJ2-6; the match to TRBD1 covers 12 bases. CDR1 and CDR2 (germline): PRHDT, FYEKMQ (reference sequence). The V gene end was trimmed by 5 bases and the J gene end by 2 bases; junction bases not matched to a gene: 7. The CDR3 has 18 amino acids. The CDR3 DNA sequence: TGTGCCAGCAGCGAAGGGACAGGGGGCTACACTGGGGCCAACGTCCTGACTTTC. It codes for CASSEGTGGYTGANVLTF.

V and J are TRBV27 and TRBJ1-1; 9 nucleotides line up with TRBD1. The CDR3 is 14 amino acids. Germline CDR1 is MNHEY and CDR2 is SMNVEV (reference sequence). J was trimmed by 7 bases and V by 0 bases; bases with no gene match: 3. The CDR3 protein is CASSLSGTGFEAFF. The CDR3 nucleotides are TGTGCCAGCAGTTTATCGGGGACAGGGTTTGAAGCTTTCTTT.

The chain combines TRBV30 with TRBJ1-5; D is unresolved. Trimming cost V 4 bases and J 0 bases, with 7 bases left between them. This CDR3 is 13 amino acids long. Germline-derived CDR1 and CDR2 are GTSNPN and SVGIG (reference sequence). The CDR3: CAWNGRSNQPQHF. In DNA, the CDR3 is TGTGCCTGGAATGGCCGTAGCAATCAGCCCCAGCATTTT.

V and J are TRBV6-1 and TRBJ2-3, with TRBD1 matching over 8 bases. Germline CDR1 is MNHNS and CDR2 is SASEGT. V shed 4 bases and J 6 bases; nucleotides not matched to a gene: 6. The CDR3 extends over 14 amino acids. The CDR3 loop reads CASSVGQGTDTQYF. The DNA for the CDR3 is TGTGCCAGCAGTGTTGGACAGGGAACTGATACGCAGTATTTT.

V is TRBV4-1 and J is TRBJ1-2; D is ambiguous. CDR1 MGHRA and CDR2 YSYEKL come from the germline V gene. V gave up 5 bases and J gave up 4 bases, with 11 bases separating them. The CDR3 has 13 residues. CDR3 amino acids: CASSVPGFYGYTF. Here the CDR3 DNA reads TGCGCCAGCAGCGTCCCGGGGTTCTATGGCTACACCTTC.

The rearrangement joins TRBV2 to TRBJ1-6, with no clear D. V gave up 9 bases and J gave up 5 bases, with 11 bases separating them. The CDR3 runs 13 residues. Germline lookup yields CDR1 SNHLY and CDR2 FYNNEI. The CDR3: CARKRRDNSPLHF. The CDR3 nucleotides read TGTGCCAGAAAAAGACGGGATAATTCACCCCTCCACTTT.

The V gene is TRBV10-3, the J gene TRBJ2-1; the D gene is possibly TRBD1 (6 bases). This CDR3 has 15 amino acids. Per germline, CDR1 ENHRY and CDR2 SYGVKD. Trimming removed 0 bases from V and 7 bases from J, with 13 bases in between. CDR3 in amino acids: CAISESTGFGNEQFF. Here the CDR3 DNA reads TGTGCCATCAGTGAGTCGACAGGATTCGGGAATGAGCAGTTCTTC.

The V call is TRBV4-1, the J call TRBJ1-5; tentative D call: TRBD1 (5 bases). V gave up 0 bases and J gave up 7 bases, with 19 bases separating them. CDR1 is MGHRA and CDR2 is YSYEKL in the germline V gene. This CDR3 contains 17 residues. The CDR3 protein is CASSQEEGLRWGQPQHF. Written as DNA, the CDR3 is TGCGCCAGCAGCCAAGAAGAGGGACTCCGCTGGGGACAGCCCCAGCATTTT.

The chain employs TRBV4-2 and TRBJ1-3; 10 bases are shared with TRBD1. After removal of 8 bases from V and 0 bases from J, the junction contained 4 bases not matched to a gene. The CDR3 length is 15 residues. Per the germline V gene, CDR1 is LGHNA and CDR2 is YNFKEQ. In DNA form, the CDR3 reads TGTGCCAGCGGACGGACAGGGGGCTCTGGAAACACCATATATTTT. This encodes CASGRTGGSGNTIYF.

The gene calls are TRBV11-2 and TRBJ1-2; D unclear. This CDR3 is built from 13 residues. Germline V lookup: CDR1 SGHAT, CDR2 FQNNGV. Trimming cost V 1 base and J 0 bases, with 3 bases left between them. The CDR3 sequence: CASSLGPNYGYTF. CDR3 bases: TGTGCCAGCAGCTTAGGGCCTAACTATGGCTACACCTTC.

In DNA, the CDR3 is TGTGCCAGCAGCGCCGGGACAGGGAACAATCAGCCCCAGCATTTT. It translates to CASSAGTGNNQPQHF. The chain uses TRBV27 and TRBJ1-5, with 9 bases that match TRBD1. Germline loops: CDR1 MNHEY, CDR2 SMNVEV (reference sequence). With 6 bases clipped from V and 3 bases from J, the junction kept 6 bases outside the gene matches. The CDR3 sequence is 15 residues long.

This clone was found once. The V and J genes are TRBV5-1 and TRBJ1-3, with unresolved D. Germline V gives CDR1 SGHRS, CDR2 YFSETQ. There are 20 residues in the CDR3. V lost 4 bases and J lost 2, with 28 bases in between. The CDR3 loop is CASSPEGLNRRTTAGNTIYF. CDR3 bases: TGCGCCAGCAGCCCGGAGGGTTTGAATCGGCGAACCACAGCTGGAAACACCATATATTTT.

This clone was observed a handful of times. The chain recombines TRBV19 with TRBJ2-1; the match to TRBD1 covers 7 bases. Germline trimming cut 5 bases from V and 8 bases from J; bases unmatched to any gene: 9. This CDR3 is 14 amino acids long. Germline V gives CDR1 LNHDA, CDR2 SQIVND (reference sequence). DNA for the CDR3: TGTGCCAGTAGTCTACCGACAGGGCTGGATGAGCAGTTCTTC. The encoded protein is CASSLPTGLDEQFF. Based on the CDR3 plus reference TRBV19 and TRBJ2-1, the full variable domain is DGGITQSPKYLFRKEGQNVTLSCEQNLNHDAMYWYRQDPGQGLRLIYYSQIVNDFQKGDIAEGYSVSREKKESFPLTVTSAQKNPTAFYLCASSLPTGLDEQFFGPGTRLTVL.

This chain connects TRBV5-1 to TRBJ2-5; 8 nucleotides line up with TRBD2. The CDR3 has 14 amino acids. V shed 4 bases, J shed 5 bases, and the junction held 7 bases outside the gene matches. Germline V lookup: CDR1 SGHRS, CDR2 YFSETQ. The CDR3 loop reads CASSRGGAWETQYF. The DNA for the CDR3 is TGCGCCAGCAGCCGGGGGGGGGCCTGGGAGACCCAGTACTTC.

J is TRBJ2-1 and V is TRBV4-1; TRBD1 agrees at 7 bases. The CDR3 is made up of 17 amino acids. J gave up 5 bases and V 2 bases, and 12 bases lay outside the gene matches. Per germline, CDR1 MGHRA and CDR2 YSYEKL. The CDR3 DNA sequence: TGCGCCAGCAGCCAAAGGAGCCTCGGGACAGTCGACAATGAGCAGTTCTTC. It codes for CASSQRSLGTVDNEQFF.

The chain employs TRBV29-1 and TRBJ1-2; no clear D gene. V shed 4 bases and J shed 4 bases, with 13 bases lying between them. Germline loops: CDR1 SQVTM, CDR2 ANQGSEA. The CDR3 loop spans 13 amino acids. The CDR3 region has the DNA TGCAGCGTTGTCGAGGTCAACCTCTATGGCTACACCTTC. Translating gives CSVVEVNLYGYTF.